These 5 T cell receptor beta chains were sequenced from one sample in a study of T-cell reconstitution after alpha-beta-depleted transplantation in children. Unique molecular identifiers were incorporated into the prepared TCRbeta library. MiXCR, run by TCRdb on the PCR reads, gives a single entry per CDR3 protein. The sample yields 80,000 to 95,000 distinct CDR3 sequences, roughly 8.8% seen once. Source: PBMCs from the stem cell graft donor, taken from the stem cell graft. Every receptor here comes from a human donor who donated a stem cell graft to a child with congenital amegakaryocytic thrombocytopenia.

This clonotype was detected many times. The chain carries TRBV3-1 and TRBJ2-7, with D unresolved. CDR3 length equals 12 residues. Between the trimmed V and J ends, which lost 1 base and 7 bases, there was a span of 8 bases. Per the germline V gene, CDR1 is LGHDT and CDR2 is YNNKEL (reference sequence). The CDR3 nucleotides are TGTGCCAGCAGCCAAGTTACCCATGAGCAGTACTTC. Translating gives CASSQVTHEQYF.

The gene calls are TRBV5-6 and TRBJ2-2; tentatively, D is TRBD1 or TRBD2 (6 bases each). CDR3 size: 14 residues. V lost 8 bases to trimming and J lost 6 bases, with 17 bases between them. The germline V gene has CDR1 SGHDT and CDR2 YYEEEE. The CDR3 is CARSPGAISGELFF. In DNA form, the CDR3 reads TGTGCCAGGAGCCCGGGGGCGATCTCCGGGGAGCTGTTTTTT.

This clonotype was seen at least ten times. The chain links TRBV25-1 to TRBJ2-3; D gene unclear. V lost 6 bases and J 2 bases, leaving 12 bases between the germline ends. Germline CDR1 reads MGHDK; CDR2 reads SYGVNS. The CDR3 is 14 amino acids. The CDR3 nucleotides read TGTGCCAGCAGCTACTCCCGGGCCACAGATACGCAGTATTTT. Protein: CASSYSRATDTQYF.

This clonotype was observed at least ten times. This chain links TRBV19 with TRBJ2-3; D is unclear. Germline V gene data show CDR1 as LNHDA and CDR2 as SQIVND (reference sequence). The CDR3 runs 14 residues. V was clipped by 8 bases and J by 1 base, with 13 bases between them. The CDR3 protein is CASSPDPGTDTQYF. CDR3 sequence (DNA): TGTGCCAGTTCCCCTGACCCTGGCACAGATACGCAGTATTTT. The full variable domain, completed using reference TRBV19 and TRBJ2-3, is DGGITQSPKYLFRKEGQNVTLSCEQNLNHDAMYWYRQDPGQGLRLIYYSQIVNDFQKGDIAEGYSVSREKKESFPLTVTSAQKNPTAFYLCASSPDPGTDTQYFGPGTRLTVL.

The rearrangement links TRBV7-2 to TRBJ2-1; TRBD2 might be the D (6 bases). Germline loops: CDR1 SGHTA, CDR2 FQGNSA. The CDR3 spans 12 residues. V lost 1 base, J lost 11 bases, and 9 bases lay in between. The CDR3 here is CASSLGTIQQFF. DNA of the CDR3: TGTGCCAGCAGCTTAGGGACTATCCAGCAGTTCTTC.